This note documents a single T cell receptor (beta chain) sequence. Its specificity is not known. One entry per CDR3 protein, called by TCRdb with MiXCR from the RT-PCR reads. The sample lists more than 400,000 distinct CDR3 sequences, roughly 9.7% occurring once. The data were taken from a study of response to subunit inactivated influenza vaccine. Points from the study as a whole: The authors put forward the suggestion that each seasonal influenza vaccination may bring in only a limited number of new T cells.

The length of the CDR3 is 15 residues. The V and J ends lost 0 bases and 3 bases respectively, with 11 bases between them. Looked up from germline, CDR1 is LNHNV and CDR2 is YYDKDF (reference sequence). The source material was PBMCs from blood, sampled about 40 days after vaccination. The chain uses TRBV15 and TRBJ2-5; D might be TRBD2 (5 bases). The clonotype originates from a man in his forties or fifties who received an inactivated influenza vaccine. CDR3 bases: TGTGCCACCAGCAGAGACGGACTGAGCAAAGAGACCCAGTACTTC. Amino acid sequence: CATSRDGLSKETQYF.